A selection of T cell receptor beta chains follows, all from one sample in a study of Ad26.COV2.S vaccination and SARS-CoV-2 variants. Measured with immunoSEQ multiplex PCR; TCRdb has only the in-frame clones, and not every one. Of roughly 320,000 clones detected, around four fifths appear once; the ten largest clones hold 2% to 2.5%. This material consisted of peripheral blood, taken in a trial of Ad26.COV2.S vaccine versus placebo. The receptor source for this set is a person aged 18-60 years who received the Ad26.COV2.S COVID-19 vaccine or a placebo. Both conserved end residues are part of each CDR3. Each record gives: CDR3 protein, D gene, V gene, CDR3 length. A D gene is named only where the DNA matches it firmly.

CASSLPGNSNQPQHF	NA	TRBV28	15
CASSIQGIGELFF	NA	TRBV19	13
CASSQDSGTYNEQFF	NA	TRBV4-2	15
CASSLDRETGELFF	NA	TRBV7-6	14
CASSEGGSTDTQYF	NA	TRBV9	14
CASRGGQGNTEAFF	TRBD1	TRBV7-6	14
CASRDRAYGYTF	TRBD1	TRBV7-3	12
CASRHRASNTEAFF	NA	TRBV19	14
CASSIGQGLSEAFF	TRBD1	TRBV19	14
CASSYPGPGVKVLHF	NA	TRBV6-6	15
CASSFLRGNNEQFF	NA	TRBV11-1	14
CATSAGTTQYF	NA	TRBV24-1	11
CASTLQAVSYEQYF	NA	TRBV5-1	14
CASRGTNNQPQHF	NA	TRBV2	13
CASSPRQGLNTEAFF	TRBD1	TRBV7-3	15
CASSRPGQGTGANVLTF	NA	TRBV21-1	17
CASSPRNQPQHF	NA	TRBV12-3/TRBV12-4	12
CASSQDQTTSYGYTF	NA	TRBV4-1	15
CASSQTIDLQQYF	NA	TRBV3-1/TRBV3-2	13
CASSRVGIPISF	NA	TRBV28	12
CASSLDVVPQYF	NA	TRBV7-2	12
CASSYQGGGEKLFF	NA	TRBV5-1	14
CAIRYTTGEGTEAFF	TRBD1	TRBV10-3	15